What follows are 7 T cell receptor beta chains derived from one specimen sequenced in a study of shared clonotypes between healthy human individuals. This table comes from immunoSEQ multiplex PCR, and its TCRdb copy is limited to in-frame clones, with some not included. Of hundreds of thousands of clones in the sample, more than 70% were seen once. Sequenced input: memory CD4+ T cells sorted from blood. The subset denotes: CD45RA-negative fraction. Every receptor here comes from a woman aged 30 to 39 in good health.

The chain links TRBV27 to TRBJ1-2; TRBD1 agrees at 9 bases. Losses at the gene ends were 5 bases for V and 13 bases for J; bases not matched to a gene: 17. The CDR3 has 15 residues. The germline CDR1 and CDR2 sequences are MNHEY and SMNVEV (reference sequence). CDR3 in amino acids: CASSTPVRDRAHSTF. The CDR3 DNA reads TGTGCCAGCAGTACTCCGGTGAGGGACAGGGCCCACTCCACCTTC.

The chain employs TRBV30 and TRBJ2-1, with 9 bases lining up with TRBD2. The CDR3 extends over 14 amino acids. V trimming: 0 bases; J trimming: 10 bases; junction bases outside the gene matches: 7. Germline CDR1 reads GTSNPN; CDR2 reads SVGIG (reference sequence). The CDR3 sequence: CAWSVVAGVREQFF. The CDR3 bases are TGTGCCTGGAGTGTGGTAGCGGGAGTTAGAGAGCAGTTCTTC.

The chain is built from TRBV6-1 and TRBJ1-5, with 12 nucleotides matching TRBD1. Germline loops: CDR1 MNHNS, CDR2 SASEGT. The length of the CDR3 is 16 residues. V was clipped by 2 bases and J by 9 bases; unmatched bases: 8. CDR3 sequence (DNA): TGTGCCAGCAGTGAACCGGGACAGGGGGCTGGTCCGCCCCAGCATTTT. The encoded protein is CASSEPGQGAGPPQHF.

This clone was seen only a few times. The rearrangement joins TRBV28 to TRBJ1-1, with D uncertain. Trimming took 5 bases from V and 0 from J, leaving 7 bases between them. Germline lookup yields CDR1 MDHEN and CDR2 SYDVKM. The CDR3 contains 13 residues. The CDR3 nucleotides are TGTGCCAGCAGTCCGCCAGTGAACACTGAAGCTTTCTTT. This translates into CASSPPVNTEAFF.

The chain couples TRBV7-8 to TRBJ2-1; D unresolved. There are 14 residues in the CDR3. Germline-derived CDR1 and CDR2 are SGHVS and FQNEAQ. The V end was cut by 0 bases, the J end by 3 bases, with 6 bases between. In DNA form, the CDR3 reads TGTGCCAGCAGCTTAGCGGCGTACTACAATGAGCAGTTCTTC. It yields the protein CASSLAAYYNEQFF. The entire variable domain, with the rest obtained from reference TRBV7-8 and TRBJ2-1, is as follows: GAGVSQSPRYKVAKRGQDVALRCDPISGHVSLFWYQQALGQGPEFLTYFQNEAQLDKSGLPSDRFFAERPEGSVSTLKIQRTQQEDSAVYLCASSLAAYYNEQFFGPGTRLTVL.

The gene calls are TRBV25-1 and TRBJ2-2; 7 nucleotides align to TRBD1. V trimming: 6 bases; J trimming: 7 bases; junction bases outside the gene matches: 5. Germline CDR1 is MGHDK and CDR2 is SYGVNS. The CDR3 is 13 residues long. Written as DNA, the CDR3 is TGTGCCAGCAGCGGGGACAGATTCGGGGAGCTGTTTTTT. Translated: CASSGDRFGELFF.

The J gene is TRBJ2-1, the V gene TRBV6-1, with unresolved D. The germline V gene has CDR1 MNHNS and CDR2 SASEGT. This CDR3 is 15 amino acids long. V was trimmed by 4 bases and J by 4 bases, leaving 14 bases between them. The CDR3 is CASSVGGGPYNEQFF. In DNA, the CDR3 is TGTGCCAGCAGTGTTGGTGGCGGACCGTACAATGAGCAGTTCTTC.